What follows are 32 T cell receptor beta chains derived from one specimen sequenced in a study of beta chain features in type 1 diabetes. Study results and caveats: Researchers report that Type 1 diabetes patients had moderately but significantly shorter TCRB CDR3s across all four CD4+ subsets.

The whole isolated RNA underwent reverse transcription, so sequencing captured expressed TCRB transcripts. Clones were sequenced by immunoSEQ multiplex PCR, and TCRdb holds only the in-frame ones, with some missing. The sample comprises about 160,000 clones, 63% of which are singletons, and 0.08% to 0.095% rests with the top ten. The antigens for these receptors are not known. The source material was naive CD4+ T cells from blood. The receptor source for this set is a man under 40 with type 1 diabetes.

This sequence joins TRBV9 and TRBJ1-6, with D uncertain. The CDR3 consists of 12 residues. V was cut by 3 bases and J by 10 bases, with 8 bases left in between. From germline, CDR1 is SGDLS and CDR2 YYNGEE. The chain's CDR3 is CASSGAESPLHF. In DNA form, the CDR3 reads TGTGCCAGCAGCGGCGCAGAGTCACCCCTCCACTTT.

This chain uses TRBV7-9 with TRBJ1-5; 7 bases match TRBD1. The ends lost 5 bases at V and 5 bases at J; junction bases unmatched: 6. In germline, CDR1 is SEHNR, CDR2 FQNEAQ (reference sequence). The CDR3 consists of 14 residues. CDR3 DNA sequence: TGTGCCAGCAGCGACGGGACAGCTTATCAGCCCCAGCATTTT. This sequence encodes CASSDGTAYQPQHF.

CDR3 in amino acids: CASSETLAGSYEQYF. The CDR3 DNA reads as TGTGCCAGCAGTGAAACCCTGGCGGGGAGCTACGAGCAGTACTTC. The chain couples TRBV2 to TRBJ2-7, with D tentatively TRBD2 (6 bases). This CDR3 contains 15 residues. Germline CDR1 SNHLY, CDR2 FYNNEI. V was clipped by 2 bases and J by 3 bases, with 14 bases between them.

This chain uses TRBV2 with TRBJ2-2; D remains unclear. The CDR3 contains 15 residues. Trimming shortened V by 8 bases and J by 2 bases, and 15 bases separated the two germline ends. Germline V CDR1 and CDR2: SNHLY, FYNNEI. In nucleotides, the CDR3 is TGTGCCAGCTCGGCACAGTCTGTTAACACCGGGGAGCTGTTTTTT. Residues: CASSAQSVNTGELFF.

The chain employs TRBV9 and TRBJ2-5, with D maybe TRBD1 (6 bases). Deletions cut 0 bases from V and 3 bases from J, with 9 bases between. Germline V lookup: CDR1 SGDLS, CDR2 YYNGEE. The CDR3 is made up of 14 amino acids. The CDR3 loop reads CASSVDTGKETQYF. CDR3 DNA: TGTGCCAGCAGCGTAGATACAGGGAAAGAGACCCAGTACTTC.

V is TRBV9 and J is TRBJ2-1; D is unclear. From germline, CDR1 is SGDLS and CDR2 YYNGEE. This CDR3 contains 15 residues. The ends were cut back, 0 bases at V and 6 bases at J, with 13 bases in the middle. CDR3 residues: CASSVAPDYFNEQFF. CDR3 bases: TGTGCCAGCAGCGTAGCTCCGGATTATTTCAATGAGCAGTTCTTC.

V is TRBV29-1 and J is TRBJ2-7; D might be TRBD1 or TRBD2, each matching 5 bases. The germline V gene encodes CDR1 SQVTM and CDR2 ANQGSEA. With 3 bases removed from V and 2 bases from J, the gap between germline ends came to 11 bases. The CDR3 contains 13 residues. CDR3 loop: CSVEAGTPYEQYF. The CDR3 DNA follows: TGCAGCGTTGAGGCAGGGACCCCCTACGAGCAGTACTTC.

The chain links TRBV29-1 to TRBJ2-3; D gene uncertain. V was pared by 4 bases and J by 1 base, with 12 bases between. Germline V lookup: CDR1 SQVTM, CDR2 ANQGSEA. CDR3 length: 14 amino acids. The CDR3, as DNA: TGCAGCGTTGGATGGGGATCGGGCACAGATACGCAGTATTTT. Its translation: CSVGWGSGTDTQYF.

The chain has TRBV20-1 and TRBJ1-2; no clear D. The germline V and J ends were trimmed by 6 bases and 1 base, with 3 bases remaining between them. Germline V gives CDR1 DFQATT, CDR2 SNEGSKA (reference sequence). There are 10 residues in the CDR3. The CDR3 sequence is CSAYNYGYTF. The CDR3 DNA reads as TGCAGTGCATATAACTATGGCTACACCTTC.

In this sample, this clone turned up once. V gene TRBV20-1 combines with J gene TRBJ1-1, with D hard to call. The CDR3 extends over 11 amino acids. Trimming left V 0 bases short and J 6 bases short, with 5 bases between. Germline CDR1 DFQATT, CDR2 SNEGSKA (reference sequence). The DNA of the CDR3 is TGCAGTGCTAGAGATATCCCTGAAGCTTTCTTT. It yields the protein CSARDIPEAFF.

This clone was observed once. The CDR3 DNA sequence: TGTGCCAGCAGACGTACAGGGAACACCGGGGAGCTGTTTTTT. Translation: CASRRTGNTGELFF. The chain employs TRBV14 and TRBJ2-2; TRBD1 might be the D (5 bases). This CDR3 has 14 residues. Per germline, CDR1 SGHDN and CDR2 FVKESK. V shed 6 bases and J shed 1 base, with 9 bases lying between them.

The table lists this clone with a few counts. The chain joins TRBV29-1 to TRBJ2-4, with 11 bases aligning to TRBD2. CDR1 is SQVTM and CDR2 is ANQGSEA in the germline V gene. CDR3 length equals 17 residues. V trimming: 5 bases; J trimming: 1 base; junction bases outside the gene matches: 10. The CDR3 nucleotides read TGCAGCGTTATAGGGCTAGCGGGGGGCGCCGCCAAAAACATTCAGTACTTC. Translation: CSVIGLAGGAAKNIQYF.

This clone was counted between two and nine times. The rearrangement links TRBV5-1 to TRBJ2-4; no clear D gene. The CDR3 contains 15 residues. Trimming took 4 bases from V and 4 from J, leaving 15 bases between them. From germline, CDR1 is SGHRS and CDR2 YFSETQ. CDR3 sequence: CASSPNFGQKNIQYF. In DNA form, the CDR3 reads TGCGCCAGCAGCCCCAATTTCGGGCAGAAAAACATTCAGTACTTC.

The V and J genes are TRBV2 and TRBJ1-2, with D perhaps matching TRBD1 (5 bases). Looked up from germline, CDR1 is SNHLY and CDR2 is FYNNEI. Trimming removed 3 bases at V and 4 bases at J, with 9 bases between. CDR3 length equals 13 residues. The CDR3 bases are TGTGCCAGCAGTGAGGGGCAGATCTATGGCTACACCTTC. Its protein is CASSEGQIYGYTF.

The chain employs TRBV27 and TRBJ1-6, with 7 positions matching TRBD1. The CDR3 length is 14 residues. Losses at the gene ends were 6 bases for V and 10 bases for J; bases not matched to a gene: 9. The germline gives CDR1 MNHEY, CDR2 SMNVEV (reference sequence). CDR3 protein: CASSTYRGWSPLHF. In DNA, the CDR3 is TGTGCCAGCAGCACTTACAGGGGTTGGTCACCCCTCCACTTT.

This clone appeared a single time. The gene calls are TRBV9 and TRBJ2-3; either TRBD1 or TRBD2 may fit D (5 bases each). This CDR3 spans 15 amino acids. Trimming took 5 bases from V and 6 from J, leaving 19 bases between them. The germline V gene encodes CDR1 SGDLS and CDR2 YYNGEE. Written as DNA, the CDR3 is TGTGCCAGCAGTAGAACCGGGGCCCGGGCGGATACGCAGTATTTT. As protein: CASSRTGARADTQYF.

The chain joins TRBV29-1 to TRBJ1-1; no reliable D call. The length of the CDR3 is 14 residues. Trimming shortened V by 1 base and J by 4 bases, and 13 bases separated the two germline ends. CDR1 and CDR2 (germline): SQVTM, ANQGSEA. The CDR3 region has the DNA TGCAGCGTTGAAGGGAACGCAGGCGCCACTGAAGCTTTCTTT. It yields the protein CSVEGNAGATEAFF.

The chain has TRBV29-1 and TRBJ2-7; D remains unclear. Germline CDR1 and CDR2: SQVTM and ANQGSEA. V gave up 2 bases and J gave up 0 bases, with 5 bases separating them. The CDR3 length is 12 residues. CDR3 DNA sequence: TGCAGCGTTGAACAAAGCTCCTACGAGCAGTACTTC. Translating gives CSVEQSSYEQYF.

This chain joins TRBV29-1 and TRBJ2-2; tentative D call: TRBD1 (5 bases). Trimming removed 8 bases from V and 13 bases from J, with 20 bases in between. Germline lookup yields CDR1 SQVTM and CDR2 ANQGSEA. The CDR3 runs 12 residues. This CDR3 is CSSMGASGWLFF. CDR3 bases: TGCAGCTCCATGGGTGCCTCAGGGTGGCTGTTTTTT.

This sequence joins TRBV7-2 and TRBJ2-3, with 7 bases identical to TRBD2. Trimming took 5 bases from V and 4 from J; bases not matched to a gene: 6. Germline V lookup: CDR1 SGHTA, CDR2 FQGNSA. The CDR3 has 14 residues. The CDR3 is CASSKGLRADTQYF. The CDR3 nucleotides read TGTGCCAGCAGCAAGGGACTAAGGGCAGATACGCAGTATTTT.

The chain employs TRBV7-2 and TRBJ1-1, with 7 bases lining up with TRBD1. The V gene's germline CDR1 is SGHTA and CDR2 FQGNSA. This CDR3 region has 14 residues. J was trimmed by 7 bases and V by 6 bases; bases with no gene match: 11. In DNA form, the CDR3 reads TGTGCCAGCAGAAAACAGGGGCCGGGCGGTGAAGCTTTCTTT. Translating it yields CASRKQGPGGEAFF.

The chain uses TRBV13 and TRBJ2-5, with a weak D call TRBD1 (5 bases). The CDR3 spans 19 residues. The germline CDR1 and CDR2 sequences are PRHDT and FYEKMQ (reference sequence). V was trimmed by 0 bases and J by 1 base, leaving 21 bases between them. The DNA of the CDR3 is TGTGCCAGCAGCTTAGGCCTCCTCCTACAAGGGGCCACCCAAGAGACCCAGTACTTC. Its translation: CASSLGLLLQGATQETQYF.

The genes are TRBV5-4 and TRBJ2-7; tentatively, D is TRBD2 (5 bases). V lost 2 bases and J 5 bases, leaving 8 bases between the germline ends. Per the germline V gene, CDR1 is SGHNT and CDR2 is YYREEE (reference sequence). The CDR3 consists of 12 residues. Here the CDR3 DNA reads TGTGCCAGCAGCTTAGAGGGAGACGAGCAGTACTTC. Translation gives CASSLEGDEQYF. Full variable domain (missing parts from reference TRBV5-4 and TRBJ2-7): ETGVTQSPTHLIKTRGQQVTLRCSSQSGHNTVSWYQQALGQGPQFIFQYYREEENGRGNFPPRFSGLQFPNYSSELNVNALELDDSALYLCASSLEGDEQYFGPGTRLTVT.

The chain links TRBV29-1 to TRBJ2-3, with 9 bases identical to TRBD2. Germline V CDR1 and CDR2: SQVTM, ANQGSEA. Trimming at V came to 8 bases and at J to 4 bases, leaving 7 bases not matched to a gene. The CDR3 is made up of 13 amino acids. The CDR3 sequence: CSTAGLAADTQYF. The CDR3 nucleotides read TGCAGCACTGCGGGACTAGCCGCAGATACGCAGTATTTT.

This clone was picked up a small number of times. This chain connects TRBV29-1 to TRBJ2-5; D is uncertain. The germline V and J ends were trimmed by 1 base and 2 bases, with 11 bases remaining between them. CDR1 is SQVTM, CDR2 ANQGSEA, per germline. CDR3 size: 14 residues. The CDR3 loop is CSVEGTRLQETQYF. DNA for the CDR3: TGCAGCGTTGAAGGGACCAGACTGCAAGAGACCCAGTACTTC. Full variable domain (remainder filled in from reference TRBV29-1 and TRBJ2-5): SAVISQKPSRDICQRGTSLTIQCQVDSQVTMMFWYRQQPGQSLTLIATANQGSEATYESGFVIDKFPISRPNLTFSTLTVSNMSPEDSSIYLCSVEGTRLQETQYFGPGTRLLVL.

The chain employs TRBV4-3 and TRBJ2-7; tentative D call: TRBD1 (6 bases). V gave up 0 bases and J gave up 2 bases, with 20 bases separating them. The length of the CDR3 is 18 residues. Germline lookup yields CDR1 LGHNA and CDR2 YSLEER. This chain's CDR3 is CASSQDLVEGQPTYEQYF. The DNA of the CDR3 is TGCGCCAGCAGCCAAGATCTCGTAGAGGGACAACCGACCTACGAGCAGTACTTC.

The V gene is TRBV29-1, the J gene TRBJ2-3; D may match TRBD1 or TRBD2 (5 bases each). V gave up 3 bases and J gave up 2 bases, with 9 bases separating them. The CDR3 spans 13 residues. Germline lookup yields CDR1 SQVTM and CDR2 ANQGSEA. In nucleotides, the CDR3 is TGCAGCGTTGAGAGGGGCAACACAGATACGCAGTATTTT. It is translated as CSVERGNTDTQYF.

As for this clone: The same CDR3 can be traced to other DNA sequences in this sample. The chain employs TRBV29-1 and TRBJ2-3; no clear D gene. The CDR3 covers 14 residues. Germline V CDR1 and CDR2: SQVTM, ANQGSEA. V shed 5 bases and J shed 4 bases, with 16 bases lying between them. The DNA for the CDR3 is TGCAGCGTTCGCCCGGGCGCCGTGGCAGATACGCAGTATTTT. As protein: CSVRPGAVADTQYF.

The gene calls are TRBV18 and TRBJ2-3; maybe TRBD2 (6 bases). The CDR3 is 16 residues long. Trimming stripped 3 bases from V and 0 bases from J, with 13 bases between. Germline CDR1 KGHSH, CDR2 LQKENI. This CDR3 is CASSPLAGSSTDTQYF. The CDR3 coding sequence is TGTGCCAGCTCACCTCTGGCGGGGTCTAGCACAGATACGCAGTATTTT.

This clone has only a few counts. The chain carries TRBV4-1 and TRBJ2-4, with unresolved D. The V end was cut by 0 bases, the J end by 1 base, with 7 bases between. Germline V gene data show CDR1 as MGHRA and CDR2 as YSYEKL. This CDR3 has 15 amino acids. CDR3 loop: CASSQEAAAKNIQYF. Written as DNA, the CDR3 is TGCGCCAGCAGCCAAGAGGCAGCGGCCAAAAACATTCAGTACTTC.

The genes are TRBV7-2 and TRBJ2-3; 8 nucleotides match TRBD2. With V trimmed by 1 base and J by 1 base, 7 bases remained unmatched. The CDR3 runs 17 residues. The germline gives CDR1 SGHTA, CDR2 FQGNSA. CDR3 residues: CASSLVGRAGGTDTQYF. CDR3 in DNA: TGTGCCAGCAGCTTAGTGGGACGAGCGGGGGGCACAGATACGCAGTATTTT.

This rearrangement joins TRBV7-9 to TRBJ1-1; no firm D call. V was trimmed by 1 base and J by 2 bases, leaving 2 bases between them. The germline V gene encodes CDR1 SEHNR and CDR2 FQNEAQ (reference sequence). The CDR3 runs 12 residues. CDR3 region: CASSLDNTEAFF. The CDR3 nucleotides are TGTGCCAGCAGCTTAGACAACACTGAAGCTTTCTTT.